These T cell receptor beta chains were read from a single sample in a study of siplizumab effects on memory and regulatory T cells. Profiled with immunoSEQ multiplex PCR; TCRdb holds only in-frame clones, not every one. The sample lists some 96,000 clones, about 94% occurring once. The sequenced material came from non-Treg CD4+ T cells sorted from blood. These receptors were obtained from a human donor in good health. Each CDR3 is given with its conserved first and last residue. The order of the fields is clone size, CDR3 length, J gene, D gene, V gene, CDR3 DNA, CDR3 protein. The D gene is left open where the match is weak. Clone size is given for some rows only: seen once, a few or many times, or a class if the clone is expanded.

clone_size: .
cdr3_length: 11
j_call: TRBJ2-3
d_call: .
v_call: TRBV2
cdr3_nt: TGTGCCAGCGGATTCGTAGATACGCAGTATTTT
cdr3_aa: CASGFVDTQYF

clone_size: .
cdr3_length: 16
j_call: TRBJ1-3
d_call: .
v_call: TRBV10-3
cdr3_nt: TGTGCCATCAGTGAGTCGAATTCCAGGCACGGAAACACCATATATTTT
cdr3_aa: CAISESNSRHGNTIYF

clone_size: .
cdr3_length: 13
j_call: TRBJ1-4
d_call: .
v_call: TRBV6-5
cdr3_nt: TGTGCCAGCAGTTACTCCTCGGTGGGAAAACTGTTTTTT
cdr3_aa: CASSYSSVGKLFF

clone_size: .
cdr3_length: 15
j_call: TRBJ1-1
d_call: TRBD1
v_call: TRBV5-1
cdr3_nt: TGCGCCAGCAGCCCCAATGGACAGGCGAGCACTGAAGCTTTCTTT
cdr3_aa: CASSPNGQASTEAFF

clone_size: .
cdr3_length: 14
j_call: TRBJ1-1
d_call: TRBD1
v_call: TRBV7-2
cdr3_nt: TGTGCCAGCAGCTCGGGACAGGGGGTGGCTGAAGCTTTCTTT
cdr3_aa: CASSSGQGVAEAFF

clone_size: .
cdr3_length: 18
j_call: TRBJ2-1
d_call: TRBD1
v_call: TRBV15
cdr3_nt: TGTGCCACCAGCAGAGATTATCCTGCCGAGGACAGGGCTAATGAGCAGTTCTTC
cdr3_aa: CATSRDYPAEDRANEQFF

clone_size: .
cdr3_length: 16
j_call: TRBJ2-3
d_call: TRBD2
v_call: TRBV7-6
cdr3_nt: TGTGCCAGCAGCTTAGAGATTAGCGGGAGCACAGATACGCAGTATTTT
cdr3_aa: CASSLEISGSTDTQYF

clone_size: .
cdr3_length: 14
j_call: TRBJ1-3
d_call: .
v_call: TRBV14
cdr3_nt: TGTGCCAGCAGCGGGCCGCGGTATGGAAACACCATATATTTT
cdr3_aa: CASSGPRYGNTIYF

clone_size: .
cdr3_length: 13
j_call: TRBJ2-7
d_call: .
v_call: TRBV9
cdr3_nt: TGTGCCAGCAGCGTTGGGTCTTCCTACGAGCAGTACTTC
cdr3_aa: CASSVGSSYEQYF

clone_size: .
cdr3_length: 18
j_call: TRBJ1-1
d_call: .
v_call: TRBV21-1
cdr3_nt: TGTGCCAGCCCAGAGGGTGTTAGACGGGAACTAATGAACACTGAAGCTTTCTTT
cdr3_aa: CASPEGVRRELMNTEAFF

clone_size: .
cdr3_length: 15
j_call: TRBJ2-5
d_call: .
v_call: TRBV10-3
cdr3_nt: TGTGCCATCAGTGAGGGACAAAGGGGTGGAGAGACCCAGTACTTC
cdr3_aa: CAISEGQRGGETQYF

clone_size: .
cdr3_length: 15
j_call: TRBJ2-2
d_call: TRBD2
v_call: TRBV27
cdr3_nt: TGTGCCAGCAGAGGGACTAGCGGAAACACCGGGGAGCTGTTTTTT
cdr3_aa: CASRGTSGNTGELFF

clone_size: .
cdr3_length: 19
j_call: TRBJ2-2
d_call: .
v_call: TRBV19
cdr3_nt: TGTGCCAGTAGTACCTCCATACTCCGACAGATGGGGAACACCGGGGAGCTGTTTTTT
cdr3_aa: CASSTSILRQMGNTGELFF

clone_size: .
cdr3_length: 12
j_call: TRBJ1-5
d_call: .
v_call: TRBV29-1
cdr3_nt: TGCAGCGTTGGGGGGGGCGATCAGCCCCAGCATTTT
cdr3_aa: CSVGGGDQPQHF

clone_size: .
cdr3_length: 13
j_call: TRBJ2-7
d_call: .
v_call: TRBV9
cdr3_nt: TGTGCCAGCAGCGCTGCCCGGTTGGACGAGCAGTACTTC
cdr3_aa: CASSAARLDEQYF

clone_size: once
cdr3_length: 14
j_call: TRBJ2-7
d_call: .
v_call: TRBV7-9
cdr3_nt: TGTGCCAGCAGCTCTCCCGGGAGCTCCTACGAGCAGTACTTC
cdr3_aa: CASSSPGSSYEQYF

clone_size: .
cdr3_length: 14
j_call: TRBJ2-3
d_call: .
v_call: TRBV5-1
cdr3_nt: TGCGCCAGCGCACTGCGGCAGGGTGCAGATACGCAGTATTTT
cdr3_aa: CASALRQGADTQYF

clone_size: .
cdr3_length: 13
j_call: TRBJ1-1
d_call: .
v_call: TRBV6-1
cdr3_nt: TGTGCCAGCCAATCGACCAGAGCCTGGGAAGCTTTCTTT
cdr3_aa: CASQSTRAWEAFF